Presented here are 30 T cell receptor beta chains from one specimen sequenced in a study of shared clonotypes between healthy human individuals. Profiling relied on immunoSEQ multiplex PCR, and the TCRdb table lists in-frame clones only, not all of them. The sample shows around 2.5 million clones, roughly 93% of them seen only once. The sample comprised naive CD4+ T cells from PBMCs. Subset noted: CD45RA+ positively selected. The receptors shown here come from a young man in good health. Some clones in this sample may be carry-over from other donors' samples.

This chain joins TRBV28 and TRBJ2-3, with 7 bases matching TRBD1. Germline V gene sequence: CDR1 MDHEN, CDR2 SYDVKM. The CDR3 is 15 residues long. The junction had 10 bases not matched to a gene; V was cut back by 7 bases and J by 3 bases. CDR3 sequence (DNA): TGTGCCAGCACTGCTAGGGGGCTAGGGACAGATACGCAGTATTTT. Protein product: CASTARGLGTDTQYF.

Details on this clone: In the same sample, other DNA sequences code for this CDR3. This rearrangement joins TRBV5-1 to TRBJ1-1; maybe TRBD1 (5 bases). V was trimmed by 3 bases and J by 0 bases, leaving 12 bases between them. This CDR3 spans 15 amino acids. CDR1 and CDR2 from the germline V gene are SGHRS and YFSETQ. For the CDR3, the DNA is TGCGCCAGCAGCTCCCTGGGACCCTTGAACACTGAAGCTTTCTTT. Its protein product is CASSSLGPLNTEAFF.

This clone was seen only once. The chain recombines TRBV15 with TRBJ1-2, with unresolved D. V was clipped by 1 base and J by 4 bases, with 19 bases between them. The CDR3 extends over 17 amino acids. The germline gives CDR1 LNHNV, CDR2 YYDKDF (reference sequence). The CDR3 loop is CATSRVQDARGGYGYTF. Here the CDR3 DNA reads TGTGCCACCAGCAGAGTCCAGGACGCCCGGGGAGGCTATGGCTACACCTTC.

The chain is built from TRBV11-2 and TRBJ2-5; D might be TRBD2 (6 bases). The J call may be incorrect, as the DNA end agrees better with TRBJ2-7. The CDR3 length is 14 residues. The V gene's germline CDR1 is SGHAT and CDR2 FQNNGV. The CDR3 bases are TGTGCCAGCAGCTTAATGGTAGCGGCCTACGAGCAGTACTTC. It encodes CASSLMVAAYEQYF.

This clone was counted once. The J gene is TRBJ2-1, the V gene TRBV25-1; 9 bases match TRBD1. Germline-derived CDR1 and CDR2 are MGHDK and SYGVNS. Unmatched junction bases numbered 12, after V lost 8 bases and J lost 4 bases. The CDR3 length is 16 residues. This CDR3 reads CASADPGTGSYNEQFF. As DNA, the CDR3 is TGTGCCAGCGCCGACCCCGGGACAGGGTCTTACAATGAGCAGTTCTTC.

The table lists this clone with a few counts. The rearrangement joins TRBV6-5 to TRBJ1-4; no reliable D call. V was clipped by 6 bases and J by 8 bases, with 7 bases between them. Germline values: CDR1 MNHEY, CDR2 SVGAGI. The CDR3 has 11 amino acids. CDR3 sequence: CASRRREKLFF. The CDR3, as DNA: TGTGCCAGCAGGAGGCGGGAAAAACTGTTTTTT.

J is TRBJ1-1 and V is TRBV9; D is uncertain. Germline values: CDR1 SGDLS, CDR2 YYNGEE. The CDR3 contains 15 residues. The V gene lost 4 bases and the J gene lost 1 base, with 14 bases spanning the gap. In DNA form, the CDR3 reads TGTGCCAGCAGCCTCCTCGGTGGTGCGAACACTGAAGCTTTCTTT. The encoded protein is CASSLLGGANTEAFF.

The gene calls are TRBV28 and TRBJ1-5, with D possibly TRBD1 on 5 matching bases. CDR3 length equals 15 residues. The V and J ends lost 3 bases and 1 base respectively, with 10 bases between them. The germline CDR1 and CDR2 sequences are MDHEN and SYDVKM. The chain's CDR3 is CASSFMGRSNQPQHF. CDR3 DNA sequence: TGTGCCAGCAGTTTCATGGGGCGAAGCAATCAGCCCCAGCATTTT.

The chain recombines TRBV7-3 with TRBJ2-7; 7 bases agree with TRBD1. From germline, CDR1 is SGHTA and CDR2 FQGTGA. After removal of 5 bases from V and 5 bases from J, the junction contained 15 bases not matched to a gene. CDR3 length equals 16 residues. The CDR3 protein is CASSPTGTVLTNEQYF. The CDR3 nucleotides are TGTGCCAGCAGCCCAACAGGGACAGTGCTGACTAACGAGCAGTACTTC.

The rearrangement joins TRBV6-4 to TRBJ2-1; 10 bases line up with TRBD2. With 6 bases clipped from V and 4 bases from J, the junction kept 3 bases outside the gene matches. Per the germline V gene, CDR1 is MRHNA and CDR2 is SNTAGT. The CDR3 spans 14 residues. This chain's CDR3 is CASSKREGYNEQFF. Written as DNA, the CDR3 is TGTGCCAGCAGCAAGCGGGAGGGGTACAATGAGCAGTTCTTC.

The rearrangement uses TRBV2 and TRBJ1-1; TRBD1 matches 9 bases. V was pared by 5 bases and J by 1 base, with 11 bases of the junction left unmatched. This CDR3 region has 17 residues. The germline V gene has CDR1 SNHLY and CDR2 FYNNEI. The CDR3 DNA follows: TGTGCCAGCAGTACAGGGGGCGTCTGGTTAGGGAACACTGAAGCTTTCTTT. It codes for CASSTGGVWLGNTEAFF. The whole variable domain, filled in from reference TRBV2 and TRBJ1-1, reads EPEVTQTPSHQVTQMGQEVILRCVPISNHLYFYWYRQILGQKVEFLVSFYNNEISEKSEIFDDQFSVERPDGSNFTLKIRSTKLEDSAMYFCASSTGGVWLGNTEAFFGQGTRLTVV.

The gene calls are TRBV4-3 and TRBJ2-3, with 11 bases matching TRBD1. The CDR3 extends over 16 amino acids. The germline V gene encodes CDR1 LGHNA and CDR2 YSLEER. Trimming cost V 2 bases and J 2 bases; bases outside gene matches: 3. CDR3 region: CASSQRGQGATDTQYF. CDR3 in DNA: TGCGCCAGCAGCCAAAGAGGACAGGGGGCCACAGATACGCAGTATTTT.

The V gene is TRBV5-1, the J gene TRBJ2-7; the D gene could be TRBD1 or TRBD2 (5 bases each). V shed 0 bases and J shed 5 bases, with 15 bases lying between them. This CDR3 comprises 15 residues. From germline, CDR1 is SGHRS and CDR2 YFSETQ. The chain's CDR3 is CASSLGFPGTHEQYF. The DNA for the CDR3 is TGCGCCAGCAGCTTGGGATTTCCGGGGACCCACGAGCAGTACTTC. Supplemented by reference TRBV5-1 and TRBJ2-7, the full variable domain reads KAGVTQTPRYLIKTRGQQVTLSCSPISGHRSVSWYQQTPGQGLQFLFEYFSETQRNKGNFPGRFSGRQFSNSRSEMNVSTLELGDSALYLCASSLGFPGTHEQYFGPGTRLTVT.

CDR3 protein: CAISPVGFNEKLFF. The CDR3 region has the DNA TGTGCCATCTCCCCGGTGGGGTTTAATGAAAAACTGTTTTTT. The V and J genes are TRBV10-3 and TRBJ1-4; no reliable D call. The CDR3 spans 14 residues. The germline V gene encodes CDR1 ENHRY and CDR2 SYGVKD. V dropped 8 bases and J dropped 4 bases, with 14 bases sitting between them.

The chain recombines TRBV2 with TRBJ2-3; D is uncertain. The V and J ends lost 7 bases and 0 bases respectively, with 17 bases between them. The CDR3 is 16 residues long. Germline CDR1 is SNHLY and CDR2 is FYNNEI. The CDR3 here is CASTLGPGMSTDTQYF. CDR3 nucleotide sequence: TGTGCCAGCACCCTTGGGCCAGGTATGAGCACAGATACGCAGTATTTT.

The table lists this clone with a few counts. The genes are TRBV28 and TRBJ1-5; the D gene is possibly TRBD1 (5 bases). The germline CDR1 and CDR2 sequences are MDHEN and SYDVKM. V lost 6 bases to trimming and J lost 7 bases, with 16 bases between them. The CDR3 totals 14 residues. As DNA, the CDR3 is TGTGCCAGCAGCATTGGCGACAGATCCCAGCCCCAGCATTTT. This encodes CASSIGDRSQPQHF. The variable domain in full, with the rest retrieved from reference TRBV28 and TRBJ1-5, is DVKVTQSSRYLVKRTGEKVFLECVQDMDHENMFWYRQDPGLGLRLIYFSYDVKMKEKGDIPEGYSVSREKKERFSLILESASTNQTSMYLCASSIGDRSQPQHFGDGTRLSIL.

This clone was recorded once. The chain couples TRBV10-2 to TRBJ2-7, with TRBD1 identical over 7 bases. Losses at the gene ends were 0 bases for V and 5 bases for J; bases not matched to a gene: 10. CDR3 length equals 16 residues. The germline gives CDR1 WSHSY, CDR2 SAAADI. DNA of the CDR3: TGCGCCAGCAGTGAGTCAGGGACAGCGTTTATGGACGAGCAGTACTTC. Its protein product is CASSESGTAFMDEQYF.

The chain recombines TRBV18 with TRBJ2-5; 7 bases match TRBD1. CDR1 is KGHSH, CDR2 LQKENI, per germline. This CDR3 comprises 16 residues. V trimming: 3 bases; J trimming: 2 bases; junction bases outside the gene matches: 9. The CDR3 DNA is TGTGCCAGCTCACCGCGTCGACAGGGCCCTCAAGAGACCCAGTACTTC. Translated: CASSPRRQGPQETQYF.

DNA for the CDR3: TGTGCCAGCAGTTGGGTGGGACTAGCGGGAAATGAGCAGTTCTTC. This codes for CASSWVGLAGNEQFF. The chain recombines TRBV6-5 with TRBJ2-1; 13 positions match TRBD2. CDR1 MNHEY and CDR2 SVGAGI come from the germline V gene. The CDR3 is 15 residues long. V trimming: 4 bases; J trimming: 7 bases; junction bases outside the gene matches: 4.

V usage is TRBV18 and J usage is TRBJ1-5; tentative D call: TRBD1 (6 bases). In germline, CDR1 is KGHSH, CDR2 LQKENI. The CDR3 contains 14 residues. The V end was cut by 3 bases, the J end by 6 bases, with 12 bases between. The CDR3 protein is CASSPNRDGQPQHF. CDR3 DNA sequence: TGTGCCAGCTCACCGAACAGGGATGGTCAGCCCCAGCATTTT.

The genes are TRBV10-3 and TRBJ2-1; D is ambiguous. The CDR3 contains 13 residues. Trimming took 10 bases from V and 6 from J, leaving 16 bases between them. Germline V gene data show CDR1 as ENHRY and CDR2 as SYGVKD. This chain's CDR3 is CATLRWRTNEQFF. DNA of the CDR3: TGTGCCACCCTCAGGTGGCGGACCAATGAGCAGTTCTTC.

In its sample, this clone was seen a few times. V usage is TRBV29-1 and J usage is TRBJ1-1; 7 positions match TRBD1. The CDR3 runs to 11 residues. V shed 6 bases, J shed 6 bases, and the junction held 4 bases outside the gene matches. Germline V CDR1 and CDR2: SQVTM, ANQGSEA. The CDR3, as DNA: TGCAGCGTCGACAGGGAACCTGAAGCTTTCTTT. Protein product: CSVDREPEAFF.

The rearrangement uses TRBV7-9 and TRBJ1-4, with TRBD1 matching 7 bases. This CDR3 contains 17 residues. CDR1 and CDR2 from the germline V gene are SEHNR and FQNEAQ (reference sequence). Trimming took 3 bases from V and 4 from J; bases not matched to a gene: 11. The CDR3 reads CASSLGQYPWGNEKLFF. CDR3 nucleotides: TGTGCCAGCAGCTTGGGACAGTATCCCTGGGGTAATGAAAAACTGTTTTTT.

The chain has TRBV11-2 and TRBJ2-2; D remains ambiguous. Germline V gives CDR1 SGHAT, CDR2 FQNNGV. CDR3 size: 17 residues. V was trimmed by 4 bases and J by 5 bases, leaving 20 bases between them. CDR3 DNA: TGTGCCAGCAGCTCTCCTTCGGTCTCCCGTCGGACCGGGGAGCTGTTTTTT. This gives the protein CASSSPSVSRRTGELFF. Full variable domain (missing parts from reference TRBV11-2 and TRBJ2-2): EAGVAQSPRYKIIEKRQSVAFWCNPISGHATLYWYQQILGQGPKLLIQFQNNGVVDDSQLPKDRFSAERLKGVDSTLKIQPAKLEDSAVYLCASSSPSVSRRTGELFFGEGSRLTVL.

The chain's CDR3 is CASTPGGGAETQYF. In DNA form, the CDR3 reads TGTGCCAGCACCCCGGGAGGGGGCGCGGAGACCCAGTACTTC. This rearrangement joins TRBV5-4 to TRBJ2-5; a possible D gene is TRBD2 (8 bases). V lost 6 bases and J 5 bases, leaving 17 bases between the germline ends. The germline gives CDR1 SGHNT, CDR2 YYREEE (reference sequence). This CDR3 comprises 14 residues. The complete variable domain, with remaining parts taken from reference TRBV5-4 and TRBJ2-5, reads ETGVTQSPTHLIKTRGQQVTLRCSSQSGHNTVSWYQQALGQGPQFIFQYYREEENGRGNFPPRFSGLQFPNYSSELNVNALELDDSALYLCASTPGGGAETQYFGPGTRLLVL.

This chain joins TRBV2 and TRBJ2-7, with TRBD1 matching 9 bases. Germline CDR1 is SNHLY and CDR2 is FYNNEI. V shed 5 bases and J 7 bases; nucleotides not matched to a gene: 6. The CDR3 has 13 amino acids. For the CDR3, the DNA is TGTGCCAGCAGTCGAGGGACAGGGCGAGAGCAGTACTTC. Amino acid sequence: CASSRGTGREQYF.

The chain links TRBV5-4 to TRBJ1-4; D might be TRBD1 (6 bases). The V end was cut by 5 bases, the J end by 3 bases, with 8 bases between. Germline-derived CDR1 and CDR2 are SGHNT and YYREEE (reference sequence). The CDR3 runs to 13 residues. CDR3 DNA: TGTGCCAGCAGGACAGGTCCTAATGAAAAACTGTTTTTT. Translation: CASRTGPNEKLFF.

As for this clone: The same CDR3 is also encoded by other DNA sequences in this sample. V is TRBV19 and J is TRBJ2-7; D gene ambiguous. Looked up from germline, CDR1 is LNHDA and CDR2 is SQIVND (reference sequence). The CDR3 runs to 13 residues. V gave up 5 bases and J gave up 2 bases, with 10 bases separating them. This chain's CDR3 is CASSVTGTYEQYF. The CDR3 DNA sequence: TGTGCCAGTAGTGTCACCGGAACCTACGAGCAGTACTTC.

With respect to this clone: Other nucleotide sequences in the sample specify the same CDR3. The J gene is TRBJ2-7, the V gene TRBV6-5, with D uncertain. This CDR3 has 12 residues. V gave up 8 bases and J gave up 4 bases, with 12 bases separating them. CDR1 is MNHEY and CDR2 is SVGAGI in the germline V gene. This CDR3 is CASSSFTYEQYF. In DNA form, the CDR3 reads TGTGCCAGCTCTTCCTTCACGTACGAGCAGTACTTC.

For the CDR3, the DNA is TGTGCCAGCAGCCCCCTGGGATCCTACAATGAGCAGTTCTTC. Its translation is CASSPLGSYNEQFF. V usage is TRBV7-3 and J usage is TRBJ2-1, with D unclear. Trimming took off 5 bases at V and 1 base at J, with 9 bases between the two ends. The CDR3 covers 14 residues. Germline assignment: CDR1 SGHTA and CDR2 FQGTGA.